This TCR beta chain was recorded in a study of cytomegalovirus exposure and HLA in healthy donors. For this clone: The antigen remains unidentified.

Broader study findings: Presence/absence analyses assumed roughly uniform sequencing depth across donors.

This PCR relied on a set of 60 Vbeta primers and 13 Jbeta primers. Only in-frame clones appear in the TCRdb table, and some are missing; sequencing was by immunoSEQ multiplex PCR. The sample holds roughly 72,000 clones, 60% to 80% seen once. V dropped 2 bases and J dropped 2; count of bases not matched to a gene: 5. The V gene's germline CDR1 is SQVTM and CDR2 ANQGSEA. This CDR3 is 16 amino acids long. The gene calls are TRBV29-1 and TRBJ2-7; 14 bases fit TRBD2. The receptor was derived from a woman between 40 and 55 years old in good health and CMV-seropositive. Sequencing was done on a sample of PBMCs. In DNA form, the CDR3 reads TGCAGCGTTGAATCAGGACTAGCGGGAGGAGCCTACGAGCAGTACTTC. Its protein is CSVESGLAGGAYEQYF.